A selection of T cell receptor beta chains follows, all from one sample in a study of blood T cell repertoires in COVID-19. The data were produced by immunoSEQ multiplex PCR, yet TCRdb's version contains in-frame clones alone and is incomplete. The sample has 64,000 or so clones; around four fifths are singletons. Sequenced material: peripheral blood. The receptors were gathered from a human donor in a cohort sampled during active COVID-19. The CDR3 runs from the conserved cysteine through the conserved F or W. Fields, in order: V gene, clone size, CDR3 length, CDR3 protein. Part of the rows lack a size; the others show once, few, many or a class for expanded clones.

V gene: TRBV19
clone size: NA
CDR3 length: 15
CDR3 protein: CASSMGGAGNTEAFF

V gene: TRBV7-8
clone size: many
CDR3 length: 16
CDR3 protein: CASSNLGQGANSPLHF

V gene: TRBV4-1
clone size: once
CDR3 length: 17
CDR3 protein: CASSLTSTGAGNQPQHF

V gene: TRBV12-3/TRBV12-4
clone size: NA
CDR3 length: 12
CDR3 protein: CASSYGGNEQFF

V gene: TRBV19
clone size: NA
CDR3 length: 16
CDR3 protein: CASSIGPGVGDQPQHF

V gene: TRBV24-1
clone size: NA
CDR3 length: 15
CDR3 protein: CATSDGYPSTDTQYF

V gene: TRBV27
clone size: NA
CDR3 length: 15
CDR3 protein: CASSLTLGLNQPQHF

V gene: TRBV6-5
clone size: once
CDR3 length: 16
CDR3 protein: CASSSRVAGGSYEQYF

V gene: TRBV3-1/TRBV3-2
clone size: once
CDR3 length: 14
CDR3 protein: CASSLLGGGYGYTF

V gene: TRBV6-5
clone size: NA
CDR3 length: 16
CDR3 protein: CASSSLTGSSGNTIYF

V gene: TRBV6-5
clone size: NA
CDR3 length: 13
CDR3 protein: CASSYSLGGRYTF

V gene: TRBV3-1/TRBV3-2
clone size: NA
CDR3 length: 16
CDR3 protein: CASSQAAGYYSDTQYF

V gene: TRBV28
clone size: NA
CDR3 length: 15
CDR3 protein: CASSLVGVAYNEQFF

V gene: TRBV18
clone size: NA
CDR3 length: 16
CDR3 protein: CASSPITGPGANVLTF

V gene: TRBV9
clone size: NA
CDR3 length: 14
CDR3 protein: CASSIRDRNTEAFF

V gene: TRBV7-2
clone size: few
CDR3 length: 15
CDR3 protein: CASSSDSFFNYGYTF

V gene: TRBV28
clone size: NA
CDR3 length: 16
CDR3 protein: CASSYLGNRVQEKLFF

V gene: TRBV11-3
clone size: NA
CDR3 length: 14
CDR3 protein: CASSLSSGGETQYF

V gene: TRBV5-1
clone size: NA
CDR3 length: 13
CDR3 protein: CASSLNRAGELFF

V gene: TRBV24-1
clone size: NA
CDR3 length: 15
CDR3 protein: CATRESGGPHNEQFF

V gene: TRBV28
clone size: NA
CDR3 length: 16
CDR3 protein: CASSPPGQGGKNIQYF

V gene: TRBV19
clone size: NA
CDR3 length: 12
CDR3 protein: CASSMRGETQYF

V gene: TRBV5-1
clone size: NA
CDR3 length: 17
CDR3 protein: CASSSKPRVAIQETQYF

V gene: TRBV19
clone size: NA
CDR3 length: 13
CDR3 protein: CASEIRGSYGYTF

V gene: TRBV13
clone size: NA
CDR3 length: 15
CDR3 protein: CASSPERQGGTEAFF

V gene: TRBV6-5
clone size: NA
CDR3 length: 14
CDR3 protein: CASSPLTGNTEAFF

V gene: TRBV6-5
clone size: once
CDR3 length: 15
CDR3 protein: CASSYSRVVTDTQYF

V gene: TRBV19
clone size: NA
CDR3 length: 14
CDR3 protein: CASRTSRDRVQQFF

V gene: TRBV30
clone size: NA
CDR3 length: 21
CDR3 protein: CAWDPMVPGRPPRNSNQPQHF

V gene: TRBV3-1/TRBV3-2
clone size: once
CDR3 length: 15
CDR3 protein: CASNTPGTGESPLHF

V gene: TRBV6-5
clone size: NA
CDR3 length: 13
CDR3 protein: CASTEPPSDEQFF

V gene: TRBV7-6
clone size: NA
CDR3 length: 15
CDR3 protein: CASSPGGVGKNIQYF

V gene: TRBV10-2
clone size: once
CDR3 length: 16
CDR3 protein: CASSELGGTGGNEQFF

V gene: TRBV3-1/TRBV3-2
clone size: few
CDR3 length: 12
CDR3 protein: CARSGVDYEQYF

V gene: TRBV2
clone size: few
CDR3 length: 14
CDR3 protein: CASRTDISNQPQHF

V gene: TRBV19
clone size: NA
CDR3 length: 16
CDR3 protein: CASSIRGGQGAPEQYF

V gene: TRBV4-2
clone size: NA
CDR3 length: 15
CDR3 protein: CASSSRAGGDNEQFF

V gene: TRBV15
clone size: NA
CDR3 length: 17
CDR3 protein: CATSRDRGSGNNEKLFF

V gene: TRBV11-3
clone size: NA
CDR3 length: 14
CDR3 protein: CASSLVGTQETQYF

V gene: TRBV6-5
clone size: NA
CDR3 length: 14
CDR3 protein: CASSTRQYNQPQHF

V gene: TRBV27
clone size: NA
CDR3 length: 16
CDR3 protein: CASSGLAFSSSNEQFF

V gene: TRBV7-6
clone size: few
CDR3 length: 15
CDR3 protein: CASSFGTGGRTEAFF

V gene: TRBV6-4
clone size: NA
CDR3 length: 14
CDR3 protein: CASRGSGGADTQYF

V gene: TRBV20-1
clone size: NA
CDR3 length: 13
CDR3 protein: CSASVQGRDTQYF

V gene: TRBV6-5
clone size: NA
CDR3 length: 12
CDR3 protein: CAMGTPQETQYF

V gene: TRBV29-1
clone size: NA
CDR3 length: 13
CDR3 protein: CSAEGGYQETQYF

V gene: TRBV6-5
clone size: NA
CDR3 length: 14
CDR3 protein: CASRPGLSQETQYF

V gene: TRBV10-3
clone size: NA
CDR3 length: 14
CDR3 protein: CAISVRDNDNEQFF

V gene: TRBV7-9
clone size: NA
CDR3 length: 14
CDR3 protein: CASSLVLTGNGYTF

V gene: TRBV5-4
clone size: NA
CDR3 length: 13
CDR3 protein: CASSFGPNEKLFF

V gene: TRBV5-8
clone size: NA
CDR3 length: 12
CDR3 protein: CASSWGTVGLHF

V gene: TRBV6-5
clone size: NA
CDR3 length: 15
CDR3 protein: CASRGETGRDYGYTF

V gene: TRBV7-6
clone size: NA
CDR3 length: 16
CDR3 protein: CASSLSHPAYNSPLHF

V gene: TRBV18
clone size: NA
CDR3 length: 16
CDR3 protein: CASSPSLAGPQETQYF

V gene: TRBV5-1
clone size: NA
CDR3 length: 15
CDR3 protein: CASSFGQGARNEQFF

V gene: TRBV19
clone size: NA
CDR3 length: 19
CDR3 protein: CASSRDPGQSYSVIYGYTF

V gene: TRBV7-2
clone size: NA
CDR3 length: 13
CDR3 protein: CASSFAGIEKLFF

V gene: TRBV7-9
clone size: once
CDR3 length: 14
CDR3 protein: CASSLDGINSPLHF

V gene: TRBV5-4
clone size: NA
CDR3 length: 13
CDR3 protein: CASRSRGAYGYTF